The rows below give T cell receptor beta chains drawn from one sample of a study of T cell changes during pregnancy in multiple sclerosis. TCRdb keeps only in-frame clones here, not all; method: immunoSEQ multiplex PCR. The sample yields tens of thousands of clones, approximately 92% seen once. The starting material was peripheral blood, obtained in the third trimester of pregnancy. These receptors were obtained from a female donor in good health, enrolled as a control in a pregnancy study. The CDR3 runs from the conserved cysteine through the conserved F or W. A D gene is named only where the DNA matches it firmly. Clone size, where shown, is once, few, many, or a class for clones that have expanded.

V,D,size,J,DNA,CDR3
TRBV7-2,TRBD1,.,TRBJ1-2,TGTGCCAGCAGCTTATCACAGGGGAACTATGGCTACACCTTC,CASSLSQGNYGYTF
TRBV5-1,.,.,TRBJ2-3,TGCGCCAGCAGCTTAGCGGGCCAATCGTTGGGAGATACGCAGTATTTT,CASSLAGQSLGDTQYF
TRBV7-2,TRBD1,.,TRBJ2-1,TGTGCCAGCAGCTCCCACCGGGACAGGGTAGTCAATGAGCAGTTCTTC,CASSSHRDRVVNEQFF
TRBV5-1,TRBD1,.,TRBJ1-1,TGCGCCAGCAGCTTCCGGGACAGGGACCTGAACACTGAAGCTTTCTTT,CASSFRDRDLNTEAFF
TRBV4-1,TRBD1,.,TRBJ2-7,TGCGCCAGCGGAACAGGGGGCTCCTACGAGCAGTACTTC,CASGTGGSYEQYF
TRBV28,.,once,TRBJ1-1,TGTGCCAGCAGTTTGCCCGACACCACTGGCTGGGTGGGCACTGAAGCTTTCTTT,CASSLPDTTGWVGTEAFF
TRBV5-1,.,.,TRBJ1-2,TGCGCCAGCAGCTTACAGGGAGACTATGGCTACACCTTC,CASSLQGDYGYTF
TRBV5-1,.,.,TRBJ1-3,TGCGCCAGCAGCTTGGCAGGGTGGGGAAACACCATATATTTT,CASSLAGWGNTIYF
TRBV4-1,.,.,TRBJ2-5,TGCGCCAGCAGCCAAGTGAACACAGAGACCCAGTACTTC,CASSQVNTETQYF
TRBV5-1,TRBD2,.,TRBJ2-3,TGCGCCAGCGCGGGGGAGCTCACAGATACGCAGTATTTT,CASAGELTDTQYF
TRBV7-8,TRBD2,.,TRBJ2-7,TGTGCCAGCAGCCTCCCCGGGACTAGACCCTCCTACGAGCAGTACTTC,CASSLPGTRPSYEQYF
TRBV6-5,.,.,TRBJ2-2,TGTGCCTCCCGTTGGGGCAGTCGCACCGGGGAGCTGTTTTTT,CASRWGSRTGELFF
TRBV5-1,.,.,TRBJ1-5,TGCGCCAGCAGCTTGGGAGGTTGGCAGCCCCAGCATTTT,CASSLGGWQPQHF
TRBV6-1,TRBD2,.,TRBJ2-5,TGTGCCAGCAGTGAAGTAGCGGGGGGGCCGGGGACCCAGTACTTC,CASSEVAGGPGTQYF
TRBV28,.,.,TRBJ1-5,TGTGCCAGCAGCCAGCAGGGACAGCCCCAGCATTTT,CASSQQGQPQHF
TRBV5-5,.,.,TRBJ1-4,TGTGCCAGCAGCTTCAGGCAGTCAAATGAAAAACTGTTTTTT,CASSFRQSNEKLFF
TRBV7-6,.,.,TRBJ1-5,TGTGCCAGCAGCTTAGGGCAGGGGAGTCAGCCCCAGCATTTT,CASSLGQGSQPQHF
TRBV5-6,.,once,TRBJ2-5,TGTGCCAGCAGCTTGCCAGGGAGGGAGACCCAGTACTTC,CASSLPGRETQYF
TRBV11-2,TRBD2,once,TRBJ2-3,TGTGCCAGCAGTCCTGAGCGGGGGGCGGCGGGAGATACGCAGTATTTT,CASSPERGAAGDTQYF
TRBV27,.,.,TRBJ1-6,TGTGCCAGCAGCGTGACACAGGGAGTGGGATCACCCCTCCACTTT,CASSVTQGVGSPLHF